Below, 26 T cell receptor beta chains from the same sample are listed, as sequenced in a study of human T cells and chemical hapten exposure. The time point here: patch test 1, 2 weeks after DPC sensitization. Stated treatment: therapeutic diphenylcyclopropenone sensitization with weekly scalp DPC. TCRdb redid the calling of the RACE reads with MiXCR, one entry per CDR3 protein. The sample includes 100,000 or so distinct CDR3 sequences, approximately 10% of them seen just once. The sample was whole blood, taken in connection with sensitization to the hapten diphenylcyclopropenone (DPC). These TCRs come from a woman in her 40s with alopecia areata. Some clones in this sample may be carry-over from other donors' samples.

In DNA, the CDR3 is TGCAGCGTTGAGGGTCAGGGGGTTGGGGGCATTCAGTACTTC. It is translated as CSVEGQGVGGIQYF. The rearrangement uses TRBV29-1 and TRBJ2-4, with TRBD1 matching over 7 bases. The germline V gene encodes CDR1 SQVTM and CDR2 ANQGSEA. This CDR3 is built from 14 residues. The V and J ends lost 3 bases and 9 bases, in that order; junction bases with no gene match: 11.

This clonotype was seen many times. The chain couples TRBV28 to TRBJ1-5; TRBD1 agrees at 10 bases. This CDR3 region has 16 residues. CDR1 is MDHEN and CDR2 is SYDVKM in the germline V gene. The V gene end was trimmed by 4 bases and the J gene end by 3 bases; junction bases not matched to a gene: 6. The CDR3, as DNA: TGTGCCAGCAGTTCACGACAGGGGGCCGTCAATCAGCCCCAGCATTTT. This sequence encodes CASSSRQGAVNQPQHF.

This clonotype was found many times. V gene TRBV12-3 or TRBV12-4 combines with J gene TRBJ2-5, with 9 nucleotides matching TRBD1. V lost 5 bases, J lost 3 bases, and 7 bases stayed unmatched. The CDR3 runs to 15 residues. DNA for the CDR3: TGTGCCAGCAGTGCCCGGGACAGGGCAGAAGAGACCCAGTACTTC. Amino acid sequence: CASSARDRAEETQYF.

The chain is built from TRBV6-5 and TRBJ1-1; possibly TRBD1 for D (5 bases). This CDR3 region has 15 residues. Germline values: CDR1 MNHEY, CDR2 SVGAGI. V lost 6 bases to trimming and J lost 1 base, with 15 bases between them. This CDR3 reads CASSPDAGQNTEAFF. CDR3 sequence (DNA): TGTGCCAGCAGCCCAGATGCAGGGCAGAACACTGAAGCTTTCTTT.

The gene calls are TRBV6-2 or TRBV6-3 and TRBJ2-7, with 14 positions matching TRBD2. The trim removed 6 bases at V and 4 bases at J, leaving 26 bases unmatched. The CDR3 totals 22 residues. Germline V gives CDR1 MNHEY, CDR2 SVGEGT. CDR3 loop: CASRRRGTTGLAGVRGDYEQYF. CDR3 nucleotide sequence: TGTGCCAGCAGACGACGGGGAACCACGGGACTAGCGGGAGTCAGAGGGGATTACGAGCAGTACTTC.

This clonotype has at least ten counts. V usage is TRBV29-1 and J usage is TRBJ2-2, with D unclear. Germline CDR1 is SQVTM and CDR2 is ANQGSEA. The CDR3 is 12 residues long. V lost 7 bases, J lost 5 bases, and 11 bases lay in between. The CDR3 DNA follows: TGCAGCGCTGGCTTTAGTACCGGGGAGCTGTTTTTT. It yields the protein CSAGFSTGELFF.

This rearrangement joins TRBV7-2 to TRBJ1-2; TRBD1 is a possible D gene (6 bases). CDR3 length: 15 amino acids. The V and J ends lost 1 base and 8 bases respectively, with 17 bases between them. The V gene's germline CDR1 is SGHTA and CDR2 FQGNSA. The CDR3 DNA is TGTGCCAGCAGCTTAGGGCCAGGGGCCGTAAGGGGCTACACCTTC. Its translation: CASSLGPGAVRGYTF.

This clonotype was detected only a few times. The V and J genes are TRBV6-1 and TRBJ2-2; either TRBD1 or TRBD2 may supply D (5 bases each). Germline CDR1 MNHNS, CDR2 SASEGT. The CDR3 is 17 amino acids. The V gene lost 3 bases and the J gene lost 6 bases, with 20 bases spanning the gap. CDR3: CASSDRRALQGAGELFF. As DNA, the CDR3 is TGTGCCAGCAGTGATAGGCGGGCCCTCCAAGGGGCCGGGGAGCTGTTTTTT.

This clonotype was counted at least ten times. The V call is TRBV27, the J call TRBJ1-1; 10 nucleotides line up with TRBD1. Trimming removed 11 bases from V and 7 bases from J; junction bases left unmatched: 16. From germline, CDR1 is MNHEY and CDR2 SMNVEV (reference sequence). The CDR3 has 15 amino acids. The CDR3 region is CAGPGTGERPGEAFF. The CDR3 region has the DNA TGTGCCGGACCGGGGACAGGGGAAAGGCCAGGTGAAGCTTTCTTT.

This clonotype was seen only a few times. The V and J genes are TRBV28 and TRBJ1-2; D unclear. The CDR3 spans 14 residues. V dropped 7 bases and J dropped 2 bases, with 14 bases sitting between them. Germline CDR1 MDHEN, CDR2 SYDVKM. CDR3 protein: CASTLLGRNYGYTF. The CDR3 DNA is TGTGCCAGCACTCTTCTCGGTCGGAACTATGGCTACACCTTC.

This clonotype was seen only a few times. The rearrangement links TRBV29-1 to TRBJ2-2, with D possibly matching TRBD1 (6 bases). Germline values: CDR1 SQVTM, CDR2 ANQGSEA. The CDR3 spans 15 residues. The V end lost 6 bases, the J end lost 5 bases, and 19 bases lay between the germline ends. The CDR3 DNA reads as TGCAGCGTAAGAATCACAGGGTCGGGGACCGGGGAGCTGTTTTTT. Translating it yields CSVRITGSGTGELFF.

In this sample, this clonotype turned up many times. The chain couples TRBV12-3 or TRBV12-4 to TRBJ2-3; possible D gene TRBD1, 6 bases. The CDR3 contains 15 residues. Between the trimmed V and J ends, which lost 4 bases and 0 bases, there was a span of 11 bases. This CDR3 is CASSSGTPSTDTQYF. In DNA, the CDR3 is TGTGCCAGCAGTTCCGGGACACCCAGCACAGATACGCAGTATTTT.

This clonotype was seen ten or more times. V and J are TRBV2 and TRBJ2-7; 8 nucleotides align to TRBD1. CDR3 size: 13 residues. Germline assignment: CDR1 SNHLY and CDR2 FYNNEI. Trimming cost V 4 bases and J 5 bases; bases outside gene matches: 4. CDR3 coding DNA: TGTGCCAGCAGTGCCCAGGGGGCTAACGAGCAGTACTTC. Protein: CASSAQGANEQYF.

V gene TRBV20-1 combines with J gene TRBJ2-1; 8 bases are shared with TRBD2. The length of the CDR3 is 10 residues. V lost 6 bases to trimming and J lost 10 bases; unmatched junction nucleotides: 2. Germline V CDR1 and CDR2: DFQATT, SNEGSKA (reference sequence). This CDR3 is CSARTSEQFF. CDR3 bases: TGCAGTGCCCGGACTAGCGAGCAGTTCTTC.

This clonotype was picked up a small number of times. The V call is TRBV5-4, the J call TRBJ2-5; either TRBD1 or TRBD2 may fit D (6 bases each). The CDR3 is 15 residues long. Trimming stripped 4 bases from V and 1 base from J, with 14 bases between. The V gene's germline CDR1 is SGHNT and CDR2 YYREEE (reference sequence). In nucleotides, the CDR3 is TGTGCCAGCAGCCCGACAGGAGGGATCCAAGAGACCCAGTACTTC. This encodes CASSPTGGIQETQYF.

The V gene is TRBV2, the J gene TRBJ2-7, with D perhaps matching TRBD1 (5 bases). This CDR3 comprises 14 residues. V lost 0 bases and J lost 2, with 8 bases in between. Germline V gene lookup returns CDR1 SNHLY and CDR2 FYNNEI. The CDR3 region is CASSEARVTYEQYF. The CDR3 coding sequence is TGTGCCAGCAGTGAAGCCAGGGTAACCTACGAGCAGTACTTC.

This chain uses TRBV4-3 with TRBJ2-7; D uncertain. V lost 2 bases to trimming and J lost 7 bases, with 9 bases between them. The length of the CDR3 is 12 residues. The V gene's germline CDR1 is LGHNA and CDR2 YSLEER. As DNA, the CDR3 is TGCGCCAGCAGCCAACTTCTTAGGGAGCAGTACTTC. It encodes CASSQLLREQYF.

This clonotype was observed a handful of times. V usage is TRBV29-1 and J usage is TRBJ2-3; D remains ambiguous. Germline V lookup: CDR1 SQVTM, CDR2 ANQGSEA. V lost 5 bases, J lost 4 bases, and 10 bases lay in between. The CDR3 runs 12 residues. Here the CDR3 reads CSVSQLPDTQYF. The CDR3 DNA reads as TGCAGCGTTTCCCAACTCCCAGATACGCAGTATTTT.

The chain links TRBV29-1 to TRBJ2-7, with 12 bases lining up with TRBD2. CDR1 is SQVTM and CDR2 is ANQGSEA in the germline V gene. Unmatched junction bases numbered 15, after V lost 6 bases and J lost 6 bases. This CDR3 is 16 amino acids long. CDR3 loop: CSVQNRLAGEGGEQYF. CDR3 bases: TGCAGCGTCCAAAATCGACTAGCGGGAGAAGGAGGCGAGCAGTACTTC.

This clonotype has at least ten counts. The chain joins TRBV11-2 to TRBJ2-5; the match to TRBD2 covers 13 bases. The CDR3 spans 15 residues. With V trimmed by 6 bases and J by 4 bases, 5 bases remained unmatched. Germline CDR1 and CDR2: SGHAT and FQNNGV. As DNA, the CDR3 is TGTGCCAGCAGTAGTGGACTAGCGGGAGTAGAGACCCAGTACTTC. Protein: CASSSGLAGVETQYF.

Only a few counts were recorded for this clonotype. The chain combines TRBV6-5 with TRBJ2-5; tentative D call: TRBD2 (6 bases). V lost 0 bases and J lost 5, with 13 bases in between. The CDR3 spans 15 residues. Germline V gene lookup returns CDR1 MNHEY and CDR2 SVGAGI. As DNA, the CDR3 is TGTGCCAGCAGTTACTCGGGGGGACTTGGTGAGACCCAGTACTTC. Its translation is CASSYSGGLGETQYF.

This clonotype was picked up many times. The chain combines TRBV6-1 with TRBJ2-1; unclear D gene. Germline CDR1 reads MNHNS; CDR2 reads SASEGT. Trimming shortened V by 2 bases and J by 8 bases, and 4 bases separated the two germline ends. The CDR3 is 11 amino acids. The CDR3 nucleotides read TGTGCCAGCAGTGAACTCTATGAGCAGTTCTTC. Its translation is CASSELYEQFF.

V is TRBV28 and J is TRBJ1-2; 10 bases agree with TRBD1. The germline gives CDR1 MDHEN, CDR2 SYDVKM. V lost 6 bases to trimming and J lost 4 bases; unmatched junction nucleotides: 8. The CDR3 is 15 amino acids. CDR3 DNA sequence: TGTGCCAGCAGCCCGCAGACAGGGGGCATCTATGGCTACACCTTC. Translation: CASSPQTGGIYGYTF.

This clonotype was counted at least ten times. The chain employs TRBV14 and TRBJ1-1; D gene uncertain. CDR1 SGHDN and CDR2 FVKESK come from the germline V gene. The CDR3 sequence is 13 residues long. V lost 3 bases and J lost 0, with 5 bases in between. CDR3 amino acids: CASSQKVNTEAFF. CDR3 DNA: TGTGCCAGCAGCCAGAAGGTGAACACTGAAGCTTTCTTT.

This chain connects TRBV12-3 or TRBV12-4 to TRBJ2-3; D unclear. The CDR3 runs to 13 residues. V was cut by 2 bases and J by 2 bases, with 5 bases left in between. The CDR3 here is CASSLRYTDTQYF. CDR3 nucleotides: TGTGCCAGCAGTTTAAGGTACACAGATACGCAGTATTTT.

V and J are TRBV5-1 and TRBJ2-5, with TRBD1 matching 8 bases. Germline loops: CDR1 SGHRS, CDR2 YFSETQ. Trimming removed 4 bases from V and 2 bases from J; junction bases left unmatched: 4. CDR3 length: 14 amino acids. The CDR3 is CASSPGQGQETQYF. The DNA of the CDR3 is TGCGCCAGCAGCCCCGGACAGGGACAAGAGACCCAGTACTTC.